The sequence of this T cell receptor (beta chain) was determined in a study of blood T cell repertoires in COVID-19. The overall study: Some COVID-19 samples were acute and others convalescent; all came from the United States, Italy and Spain.

The CDR3 contains 12 residues. Trimming stripped 9 bases from V and 7 bases from J, with 15 bases between. Looked up from germline, CDR1 is SNHLY and CDR2 is FYNNEI. Profiling relied on immunoSEQ multiplex PCR, and the TCRdb table lists in-frame clones only, not all of them. The table includes 150,000 to 180,000 clones, about 80% detected once. The genes are TRBV2 and TRBJ1-2; no firm D call. The sequenced material came from peripheral blood. This clonotype originated in a woman aged 60-70 years with acute or convalescent COVID-19. CDR3 bases: TGTGCCAGGTCCTCGATGGGAGCTGGCTACACCTTC. Residues: CARSSMGAGYTF.